Given below is one TCR beta chain in context. Its recognized antigen is unknown. Base qualities are not provided; no much larger clone lies one nucleotide away. TCRbeta CDR3 regions were sequenced with the immunoSEQ Assay. After extraction, genomic DNA underwent amplification by bias-controlled multiplex PCR, followed by high-throughput sequencing. The study's processing was this. To quantify the absolute abundance of each unique TCRbeta CDR3 region, sequences were collapsed and filtered. T cell fraction was estimated by normalizing TCRbeta template counts to usable DNA, which was measured by amplifying reference genes present in all nucleated cells. Repertoire TCRs were annotated as SARS-CoV-2-specific when V gene, CDR3 amino acid sequence and J gene were exactly matched to a known reactive TCR set. The reference SARS-CoV-2 TCR set was obtained from MIRA and was filtered for enrichment in COVID-19-positive ImmuneCODE repertoires, whereby public or cross-reactive TCRs were removed. Drawing on the MIRA antigens, annotated TCRs were analysed further at the level of specific ORF or position within ORF. Breadth was defined as the number of annotated unique rearrangements divided by the total number of unique productive rearrangements, and depth was defined as the summed frequency of the annotated unique rearrangements. TCR breadth was compared between groups using two-sided Wilcoxon rank-sum tests. TCRdb mirrors the immuneACCESS table, restricted to in-frame sequences. Some clones are absent from its copies; in checked studies, under half trace to an unresolved V gene, and the reason for the others is unknown. V, J and clone size were drawn from that table, and D and trimming were deduced from the DNA. This sample lists about 680,000 clones; 70% to 90% were detected once. Nearly 1.5% of the sample comes from the top ten.

This sample stems from a study of Ad26.COV2.S vaccination and SARS-CoV-2 variants (dated by TCRdb to 2020 to 2023). As for the study more broadly: Vaccine-arm donors came from COV1001, a multicentre, randomized, double-blind, placebo-controlled phase I-IIa trial of Ad26.COV2.S in healthy adults. Ad26.COV2.S was administered intramuscularly at a dose of 5x10^10 or 1x10^11 viral particles, either as one shot or as two shots given 56 days apart. Sequencing of the TCRbeta repertoire served to evaluate the specificity and breadth of SARS-CoV-2-reactive T cell receptors following Ad26.COV2.S vaccination. The TCR-sequenced set comprised about 32 samples: 19 Ad26.COV2.S vaccine recipients, 5 placebo recipients and 8 SARS-CoV-2 convalescent individuals. Trial participants were randomized into five groups of five, in which low-dose or high-dose Ad26.COV2.S was given once or twice, or placebo was given on both occasions. Blinding of investigators to trial group allocation was maintained during experiments and outcome assessment.

General conclusions and limits of the study: Vaccine and placebo recipients had similar non-spike TCR breadth, a finding consistent with the vaccine containing only spike. According to the authors, total T cell responses may have been underestimated by the TCR breadth and depth analyses. Compared with placebo recipients, Ad26.COV2.S recipients showed higher spike-specific TCR breadth (P = 0.0014). The study lacked the statistical power to compare responses across vaccine doses or regimens. After vaccination, substantial breadth of spike-specific CD8+ and CD4+ T cell responses was reported.

V lost 2 bases and J lost 7 bases; the stretch between them is 8 bases long. The germline V gene (reference sequence) gives CDR1 as SEHNR and CDR2 as FQNEAQ. The cysteine opens and the phenylalanine closes a CDR3 of 12 amino acids. Only the CDR3 part of the read is kept: 36 bases, read in frame from the first base. The meaning of the sample's treatment or condition label: roughly 18 received Ad26.COV2.S at low or high dose, single or two shots; about 5 received placebo; per-sample allocation not given. For vaccine and placebo recipients, repertoires were sequenced using samples collected on day 63 after the first injection. Between 29 July and 7 August 2020, Cohort 1b enrolled around 24 adults aged 18-55 years at one site in Boston, USA. Ad26.COV2.S consisted of a replication-incompetent adenovirus type 26 vector by which a prefusion-stabilized SARS-CoV-2 spike protein from the original Wuhan strain was expressed.

The sequence was collected from a person aged 18-60 years who received the Ad26.COV2.S COVID-19 vaccine or a placebo. The receptor chain draws on TRBV7-9 and TRBJ1-1, and possibly TRBD1, on 5 matching bases. Sequencing used peripheral blood, obtained in a trial of Ad26.COV2.S vaccine versus placebo. The nucleotide sequence reads as follows: TGTGCCAGCAGCTTATGGGGGGATGAAGCTTTCTTT. This gives the protein CASSLWGDEAFF. With the rest looked up from the reference TRBV7-9 and TRBJ1-1 genes rather than sequenced, the full variable domain is DTGVSQNPRHKITKRGQNVTFRCDPISEHNRLYWYRQTLGQGPEFLTYFQNEAQLEKSRLLSDRFSAERPKGSFSTLEIQRTEQGDSAMYLCASSLWGDEAFFGQGTRLTVV.